This entry lists 4 T cell receptor beta chains sequenced from one sample in a study of radiotherapy plus CTLA-4 blockade in lung cancer. The data were produced by immunoSEQ multiplex PCR, yet TCRdb's version contains in-frame clones alone and is incomplete. The sample consists of tens of thousands of clones, more than 85% of them appearing once. This sample comprised peripheral blood, obtained from a patient treated with radiotherapy plus ipilimumab. Receptors originate from a human donor with non-small cell lung cancer that progressed on radiotherapy plus ipilimumab.

This sequence joins TRBV4-2 and TRBJ1-1, with 9 bases identical to TRBD1. V shed 3 bases, J shed 0 bases, and the junction held 5 bases outside the gene matches. Per the germline V gene, CDR1 is LGHNA and CDR2 is YNFKEQ. The CDR3 is 16 amino acids. CDR3 DNA: TGTGCCAGCAGCCAGGCTGGACAGGGGTTGAACACTGAAGCTTTCTTT. It specifies CASSQAGQGLNTEAFF.

CDR3 DNA sequence: TGTGCCACCGCCTGGCTCGAAGGACAGCCCCAGCATTTT. Translated: CATAWLEGQPQHF. The chain joins TRBV6-1 to TRBJ1-5; D is ambiguous. V dropped 10 bases and J dropped 7 bases, with 17 bases sitting between them. This CDR3 is 13 amino acids long. Germline-derived CDR1 and CDR2 are MNHNS and SASEGT.

V is TRBV7-2 and J is TRBJ2-5, with D unresolved. The germline V gene has CDR1 SGHTA and CDR2 FQGNSA. V was clipped by 4 bases and J by 4 bases, with 16 bases between them. The CDR3 extends over 15 amino acids. CDR3 in DNA: TGTGCCAGCAGCTCCCTCGGCGCGTGGGCAGAGACCCAGTACTTC. It specifies CASSSLGAWAETQYF. Together with reference TRBV7-2 and TRBJ2-5, the CDR3 gives the full variable domain: GAGVSQSPSNKVTEKGKDVELRCDPISGHTALYWYRQSLGQGLEFLIYFQGNSAPDKSGLPSDRFSAERTGGSVSTLTIQRTQQEDSAVYLCASSSLGAWAETQYFGPGTRLLVL.

The V and J genes are TRBV7-6 and TRBJ2-7; perhaps TRBD1 as D (6 bases). The germline gives CDR1 SGHVS, CDR2 FNYEAQ. V shed 0 bases and J shed 6 bases, with 9 bases lying between them. The CDR3 extends over 13 amino acids. The CDR3 reads CASSLAGAGEQYF. CDR3 DNA: TGTGCCAGCAGCTTAGCGGGGGCCGGCGAGCAGTACTTC.